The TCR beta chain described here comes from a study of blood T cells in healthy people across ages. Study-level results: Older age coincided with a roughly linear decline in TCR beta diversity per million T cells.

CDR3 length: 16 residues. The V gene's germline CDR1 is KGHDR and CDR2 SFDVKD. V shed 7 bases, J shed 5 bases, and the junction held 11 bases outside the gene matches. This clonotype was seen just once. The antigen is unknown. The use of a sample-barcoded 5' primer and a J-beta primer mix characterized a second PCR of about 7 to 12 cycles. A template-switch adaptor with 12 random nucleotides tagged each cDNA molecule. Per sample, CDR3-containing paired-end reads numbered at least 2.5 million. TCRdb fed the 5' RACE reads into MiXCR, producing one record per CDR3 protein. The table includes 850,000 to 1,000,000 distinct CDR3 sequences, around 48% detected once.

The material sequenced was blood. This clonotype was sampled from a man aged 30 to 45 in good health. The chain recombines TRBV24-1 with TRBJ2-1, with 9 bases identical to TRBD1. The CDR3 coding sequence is TGTGCCACCAGGGGAACCGGGACAGGGCATAACAATGAGCAGTTCTTC. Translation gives CATRGTGTGHNNEQFF.